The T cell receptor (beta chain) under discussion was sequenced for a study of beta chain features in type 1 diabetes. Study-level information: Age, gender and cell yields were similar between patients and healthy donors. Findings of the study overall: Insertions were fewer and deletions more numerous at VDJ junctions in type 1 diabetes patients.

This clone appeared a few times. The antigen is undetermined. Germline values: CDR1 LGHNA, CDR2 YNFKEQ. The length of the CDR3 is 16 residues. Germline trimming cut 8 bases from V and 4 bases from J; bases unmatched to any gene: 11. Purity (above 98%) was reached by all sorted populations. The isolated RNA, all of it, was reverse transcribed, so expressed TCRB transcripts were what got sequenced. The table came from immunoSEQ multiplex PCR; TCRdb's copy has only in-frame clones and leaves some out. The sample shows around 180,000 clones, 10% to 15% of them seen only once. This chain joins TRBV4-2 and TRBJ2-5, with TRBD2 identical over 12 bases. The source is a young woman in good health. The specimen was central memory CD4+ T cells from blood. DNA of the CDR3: TGTGCCAGCCGAAGGACACTAGCGGGAGGAAGAGAGACCCAGTACTTC. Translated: CASRRTLAGGRETQYF.